This T cell receptor (beta chain) was retrieved from a study of T cell repertoires in cytomegalovirus infection. Across the whole study: Newly reported HLA-C-restricted and thoroughly characterized HLA-B-restricted CMV epitopes were employed. Based on public TCR beta signatures, there were indications of CMV infection and of a matching HLA type.

Looked up from germline, CDR1 is ENHRY and CDR2 is SYGVKD. The germline V and J ends were trimmed by 3 bases and 5 bases, with 18 bases remaining between them. The CDR3 is made up of 16 amino acids. MiXCR, run by TCRdb on the reads, gives a single entry per CDR3 protein. The sample includes 450,000 to 600,000 distinct CDR3 sequences, about 44% seen only once; the top ten take around two fifths. Concerning this clonotype itself: Its antigen is undetermined.

Study results and limitations: Predominance within the ex vivo response was attributable to HLA-C-restricted CMV-specific TCR beta clonotypes. Pooled public TCR beta family frequency picked out CMV carriers with the relevant HLA.

Sequenced material: cultured PBMCs, taken from culture after CMV antigen stimulation. The clonotype originates from a human donor in good health (CMV status not recorded). Some clones in this sample may be carry-over from other donors' samples. The chain links TRBV10-3 to TRBJ2-3; D is possibly TRBD1 or TRBD2 (5 bases each). This CDR3 reads CAISDMGEIGRDTQYF. Written as DNA, the CDR3 is TGTGCCATCAGTGACATGGGGGAGATTGGCAGAGATACGCAGTATTTT.